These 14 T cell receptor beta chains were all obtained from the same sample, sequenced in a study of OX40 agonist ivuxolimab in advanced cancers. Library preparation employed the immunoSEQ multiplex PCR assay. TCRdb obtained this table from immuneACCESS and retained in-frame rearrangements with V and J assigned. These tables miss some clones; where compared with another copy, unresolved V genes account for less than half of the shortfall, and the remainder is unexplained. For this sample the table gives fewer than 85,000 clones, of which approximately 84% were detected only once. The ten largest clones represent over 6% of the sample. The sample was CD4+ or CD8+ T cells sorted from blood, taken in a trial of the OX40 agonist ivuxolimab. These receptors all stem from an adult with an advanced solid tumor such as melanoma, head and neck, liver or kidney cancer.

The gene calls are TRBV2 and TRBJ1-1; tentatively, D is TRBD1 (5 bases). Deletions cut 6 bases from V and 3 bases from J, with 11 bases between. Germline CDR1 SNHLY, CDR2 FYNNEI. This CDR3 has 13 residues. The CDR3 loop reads CASSARVYTEAFF. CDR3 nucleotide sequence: TGTGCCAGCAGCGCCAGGGTCTACACTGAAGCTTTCTTT.

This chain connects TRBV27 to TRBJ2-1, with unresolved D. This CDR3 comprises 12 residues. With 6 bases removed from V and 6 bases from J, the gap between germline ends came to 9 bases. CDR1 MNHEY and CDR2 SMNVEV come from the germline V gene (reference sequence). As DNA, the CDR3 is TGTGCCAGCAGACGTTCAGGCAATGAGCAGTTCTTC. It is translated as CASRRSGNEQFF.

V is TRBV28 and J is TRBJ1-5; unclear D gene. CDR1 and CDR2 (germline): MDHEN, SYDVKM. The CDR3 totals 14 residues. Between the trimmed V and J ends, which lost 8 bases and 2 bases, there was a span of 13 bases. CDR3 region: CASAPGWGNQPQHF. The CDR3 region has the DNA TGTGCCAGCGCGCCTGGCTGGGGCAATCAGCCCCAGCATTTT.

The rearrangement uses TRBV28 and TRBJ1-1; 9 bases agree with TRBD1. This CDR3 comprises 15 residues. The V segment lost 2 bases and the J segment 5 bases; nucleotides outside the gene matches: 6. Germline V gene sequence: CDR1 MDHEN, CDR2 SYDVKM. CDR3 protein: CASSLPGQGYTEAFF. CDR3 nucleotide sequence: TGTGCCAGCAGTTTACCCGGACAGGGGTATACTGAAGCTTTCTTT.

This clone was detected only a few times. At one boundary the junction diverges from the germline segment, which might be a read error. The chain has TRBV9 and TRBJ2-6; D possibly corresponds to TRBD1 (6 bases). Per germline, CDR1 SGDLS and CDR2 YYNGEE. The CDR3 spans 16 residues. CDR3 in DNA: TGTGCCAGCAGCGTAGGACAGGCCCCTGGCGCCAACGTCCTGACTTTC. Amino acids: CASSVGQAPGANVLTF.

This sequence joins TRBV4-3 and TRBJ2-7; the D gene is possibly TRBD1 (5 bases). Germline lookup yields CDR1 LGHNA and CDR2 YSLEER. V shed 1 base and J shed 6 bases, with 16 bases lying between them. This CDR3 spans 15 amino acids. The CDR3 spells CASSQVQARVTEQYF. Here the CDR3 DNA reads TGCGCCAGCAGCCAAGTTCAGGCCAGGGTGACCGAGCAGTACTTC.

CDR3 DNA sequence: TGTGCCAGCAGTCGGACACAGACCAACACCGGGGAGCTGTTTTTT. This translates into CASSRTQTNTGELFF. The V call is TRBV6-5, the J call TRBJ2-2, with a tentative D call TRBD1 (5 bases). The CDR3 loop spans 15 amino acids. V lost 5 bases and J 2 bases, leaving 12 bases between the germline ends. Germline CDR1 and CDR2: MNHEY and SVGAGI.

For the CDR3, the DNA is TGCGCCAGCAGCCTTGCGGCAACAGGACAGGGGACTCTTTCCTACGAGCAGTACTTC. This encodes CASSLAATGQGTLSYEQYF. This chain links TRBV4-3 with TRBJ2-5; 9 nucleotides align to TRBD1. The assigned J gene may be wrong: the sequence end matches TRBJ2-7 better. The CDR3 totals 19 residues. The germline V gene has CDR1 LGHNA and CDR2 YSLEER.

The CDR3 is CSVRTGGNLGYTF. DNA of the CDR3: TGCAGCGTCCGGACAGGGGGGAATCTTGGCTACACCTTC. This chain uses TRBV29-1 with TRBJ1-2; 10 bases are shared with TRBD1. The CDR3 consists of 13 residues. The germline gives CDR1 SQVTM, CDR2 ANQGSEA. V was pared by 6 bases and J by 7 bases, with 8 bases of the junction left unmatched.

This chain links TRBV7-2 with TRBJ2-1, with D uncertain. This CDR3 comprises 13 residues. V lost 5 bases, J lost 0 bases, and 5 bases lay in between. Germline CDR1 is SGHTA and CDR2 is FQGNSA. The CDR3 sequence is CASSPSSYNEQFF. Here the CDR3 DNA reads TGTGCCAGCAGCCCTAGCTCCTACAATGAGCAGTTCTTC.

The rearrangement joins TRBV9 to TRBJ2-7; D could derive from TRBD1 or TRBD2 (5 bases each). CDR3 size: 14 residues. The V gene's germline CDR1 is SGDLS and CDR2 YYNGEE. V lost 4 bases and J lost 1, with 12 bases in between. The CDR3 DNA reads TGTGCCAGCAGCTTCCGGGACGGATCCTACGAGCAGTACTTC. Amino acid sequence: CASSFRDGSYEQYF.

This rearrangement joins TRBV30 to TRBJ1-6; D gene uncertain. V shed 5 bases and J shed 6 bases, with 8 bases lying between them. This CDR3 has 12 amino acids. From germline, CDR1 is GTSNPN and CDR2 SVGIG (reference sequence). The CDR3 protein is CAWGRSNSPLHF. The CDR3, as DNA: TGTGCCTGGGGACGGTCTAATTCACCCCTCCACTTT.

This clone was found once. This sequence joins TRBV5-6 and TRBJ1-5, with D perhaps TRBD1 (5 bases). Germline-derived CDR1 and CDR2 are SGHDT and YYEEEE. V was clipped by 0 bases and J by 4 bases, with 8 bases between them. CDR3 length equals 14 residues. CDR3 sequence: CASSLGGTNQPQHF. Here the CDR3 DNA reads TGTGCCAGCAGCTTGGGTGGGACTAATCAGCCCCAGCATTTT.

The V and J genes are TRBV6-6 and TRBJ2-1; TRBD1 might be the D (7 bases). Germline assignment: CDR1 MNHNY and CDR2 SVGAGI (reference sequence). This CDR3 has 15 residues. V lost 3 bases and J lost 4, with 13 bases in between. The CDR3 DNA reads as TGTGCCAGCAGTTATGGGGGGACAGCATACAATGAGCAGTTCTTC. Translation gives CASSYGGTAYNEQFF.